This T cell receptor (beta chain) was recovered during a study of T cell clusters in autoimmune cytopenias. Frequency places this clonotype as medium-sized. Its specificity is not known. About 39,000 genome equivalents of blood DNA were amplified for TRB. This CDR3 comprises 15 residues. Germline V gives CDR1 SQVTM, CDR2 ANQGSEA. General study points: Healthy donors had almost three-fold more exclusive TRB clusters than active autoimmune hepatitis patients. No cluster-lack signature appeared between secondary cytopenia and chronic lymphocytic leukemia patients, apparently due to lymphoma masking.

Multiplex touch-down PCR amplified TRB using TRB-A and TRB-B pools in one tube. TCRdb reanalyzed the multiplex PCR reads, giving one entry per CDR3 protein sequence and no DNA. The sample holds about 7,200 distinct CDR3 sequences. Specimen: peripheral blood. The chain recombines TRBV29-1 with TRBJ1-2; TCRdb names TRBD1, which stays unverified in the absence of DNA. This TCR derives from a human donor with an autoimmune cytopenia or autoimmune hepatitis (not recorded which). CDR3 in amino acids: CSVEDTGTSLGGYTF.